The text below deals with one T cell receptor (beta chain). The data are from a study of blood T cells in healthy people across ages. Primed by a sample-barcoded 5' primer and a J-beta primer mix, a second PCR proceeded for 7 to 11 cycles. TCRdb ran MiXCR on the 5' RACE reads and lists one entry per CDR3 protein. The sample contains 1 million or so distinct CDR3 sequences, under 55% of which appear only once. Germline CDR1 DFQATT, CDR2 SNEGSKA (reference sequence). CDR3 size: 19 residues. V gave up 2 bases and J gave up 3 bases, with 29 bases separating them. The sample was blood. The chain uses TRBV20-1 and TRBJ2-7; D may be TRBD1 or TRBD2 (6 bases each). The sequence was collected from a woman between 55 and 75 years old in good health. The CDR3 loop is CSARRGKRAVSPYLYEQYF. The CDR3 region has the DNA TGCAGTGCTAGAAGGGGGAAGCGGGCAGTCTCCCCGTACCTCTACGAGCAGTACTTC.